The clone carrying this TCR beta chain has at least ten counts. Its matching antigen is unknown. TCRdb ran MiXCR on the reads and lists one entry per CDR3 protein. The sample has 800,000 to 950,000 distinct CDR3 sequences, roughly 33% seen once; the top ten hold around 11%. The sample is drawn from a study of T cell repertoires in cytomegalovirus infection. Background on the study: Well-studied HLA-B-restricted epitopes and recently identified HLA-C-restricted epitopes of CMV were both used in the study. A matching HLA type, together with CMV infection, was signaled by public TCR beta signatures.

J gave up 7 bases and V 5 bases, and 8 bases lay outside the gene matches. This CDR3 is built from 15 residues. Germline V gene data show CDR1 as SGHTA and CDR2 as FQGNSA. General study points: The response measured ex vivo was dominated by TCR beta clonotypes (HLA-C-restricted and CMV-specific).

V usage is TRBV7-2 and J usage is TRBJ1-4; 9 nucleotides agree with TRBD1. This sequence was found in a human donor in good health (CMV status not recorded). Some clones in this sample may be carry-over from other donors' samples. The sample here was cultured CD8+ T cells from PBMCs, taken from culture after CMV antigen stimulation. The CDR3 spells CASSPTGTGLEKLFF. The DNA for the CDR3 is TGTGCCAGCAGCCCAACCGGGACAGGGCTTGAAAAACTGTTTTTT.